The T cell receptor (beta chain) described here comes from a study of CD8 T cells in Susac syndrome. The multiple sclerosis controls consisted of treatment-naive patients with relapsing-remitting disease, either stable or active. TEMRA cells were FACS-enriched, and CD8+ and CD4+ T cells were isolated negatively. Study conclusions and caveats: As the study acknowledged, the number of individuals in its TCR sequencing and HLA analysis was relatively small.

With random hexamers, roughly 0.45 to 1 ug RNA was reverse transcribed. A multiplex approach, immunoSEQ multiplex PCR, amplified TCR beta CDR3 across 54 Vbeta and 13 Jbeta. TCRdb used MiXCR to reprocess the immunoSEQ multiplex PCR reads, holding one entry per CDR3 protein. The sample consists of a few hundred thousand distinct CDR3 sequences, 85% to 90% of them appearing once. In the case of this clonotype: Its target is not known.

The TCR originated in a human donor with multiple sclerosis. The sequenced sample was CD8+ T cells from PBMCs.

CDR3 nucleotides: TGTGCCAGCAGCTTTGGGCTGCTCAATGAGCAGTTCTTC. The encoded protein is CASSFGLLNEQFF. The V gene is TRBV5-4, the J gene TRBJ2-1; D uncertain. Germline loops: CDR1 SGHNT, CDR2 YYREEE (reference sequence). V lost 2 bases, J lost 6 bases, and 9 bases lay in between. The CDR3 spans 13 residues. The whole variable domain, filled in from reference TRBV5-4 and TRBJ2-1, reads ETGVTQSPTHLIKTRGQQVTLRCSSQSGHNTVSWYQQALGQGPQFIFQYYREEENGRGNFPPRFSGLQFPNYSSELNVNALELDDSALYLCASSFGLLNEQFFGPGTRLTVL.